These 15 T cell receptor beta chains originate from one sample sequenced in a study of blood T cell repertoires in COVID-19. TCRdb's table, derived via immunoSEQ multiplex PCR, lists solely in-frame clones and lacks some. The sample shows about 240,000 clones, over 80% of them seen only once. Material for sequencing was peripheral blood. The source is a man aged 30 to 45 who had recovered from COVID-19.

This rearrangement joins TRBV5-4 to TRBJ1-1; D not resolved. This CDR3 has 15 residues. The germline CDR1 and CDR2 sequences are SGHNT and YYREEE (reference sequence). Trimming removed 4 bases at V and 0 bases at J, with 13 bases between. CDR3 DNA sequence: TGTGCCAGCAGCGAACCACACGATTTGAACACTGAAGCTTTCTTT. This sequence encodes CASSEPHDLNTEAFF. Supplemented by reference TRBV5-4 and TRBJ1-1, the full variable domain reads ETGVTQSPTHLIKTRGQQVTLRCSSQSGHNTVSWYQQALGQGPQFIFQYYREEENGRGNFPPRFSGLQFPNYSSELNVNALELDDSALYLCASSEPHDLNTEAFFGQGTRLTVV.

This sequence joins TRBV7-9 and TRBJ2-5; D is ambiguous. CDR1 and CDR2 (germline): SEHNR, FQNEAQ (reference sequence). CDR3 length: 14 residues. V was clipped by 5 bases and J by 5 bases, with 15 bases between them. The CDR3 loop reads CASSPTPLRETQYF. The CDR3 DNA follows: TGTGCCAGCAGCCCGACTCCTCTTAGGGAGACCCAGTACTTC.

The chain carries TRBV7-9 and TRBJ2-5; tentative D call: TRBD1 (6 bases). The germline gives CDR1 SEHNR, CDR2 FQNEAQ (reference sequence). The CDR3 sequence is 15 residues long. V lost 1 base and J 4 bases, leaving 13 bases between the germline ends. The CDR3 DNA is TGTGCCAGCAGCTTAGGGTGGGGGCCTCGAGAGACCCAGTACTTC. Amino acids: CASSLGWGPRETQYF. The variable domain in full, completed from reference TRBV7-9 and TRBJ2-5, reads DTGVSQNPRHKITKRGQNVTFRCDPISEHNRLYWYRQTLGQGPEFLTYFQNEAQLEKSRLLSDRFSAERPKGSFSTLEIQRTEQGDSAMYLCASSLGWGPRETQYFGPGTRLLVL.

This clone was seen only a few times. The chain combines TRBV9 with TRBJ2-7; 8 nucleotides line up with TRBD1. Trimming at V came to 5 bases and at J to 5 bases, leaving 9 bases not matched to a gene. This CDR3 contains 14 residues. Germline assignment: CDR1 SGDLS and CDR2 YYNGEE. DNA for the CDR3: TGTGCCAGCAGTCCGTCAGGGGGCAGGAACGAGCAGTACTTC. Its translation: CASSPSGGRNEQYF.

This chain connects TRBV7-9 to TRBJ2-3; 9 nucleotides align to TRBD1. The CDR3 sequence is 15 residues long. The germline CDR1 and CDR2 sequences are SEHNR and FQNEAQ (reference sequence). This chain's CDR3 is CATGRGQGDTDTQYF. In nucleotides, the CDR3 is TGTGCTACAGGGCGGGGACAGGGTGATACAGATACGCAGTATTTT.

As regards this clone: An end of the junction does not agree with germline; a read error may underlie this. The CDR3 DNA is TGTGCCAGCAGTCCCCCCGCCAGGCCCTCCATCTTC. It is translated as CASSPPARPSIF. V and J are TRBV27 and TRBJ2-7; D unresolved. The CDR3 covers 12 residues. CDR1 is MNHEY, CDR2 SMNVEV, per germline (reference sequence).

The chain carries TRBV6-5 and TRBJ2-7; D ambiguous. CDR3 length: 12 amino acids. Trimming removed 5 bases at V and 0 bases at J, with 5 bases between. CDR1 and CDR2 from the germline V gene are MNHEY and SVGAGI. The CDR3 DNA is TGTGCCAGCAGTAAGAGCTCCTACGAGCAGTACGTC. Residues: CASSKSSYEQYV.

This chain joins TRBV7-9 and TRBJ2-7, with TRBD1 matching over 8 bases. Trimming cost V 7 bases and J 2 bases; bases outside gene matches: 7. Germline CDR1 reads SEHNR; CDR2 reads FQNEAQ (reference sequence). The CDR3 runs to 14 residues. The CDR3 DNA reads as TGTGCCAGCATCCCTGGCAGGGGGCCCTACGAGCAGTACTTC. This encodes CASIPGRGPYEQYF.

This clone appeared many times. J is TRBJ1-1 and V is TRBV6-5, with D possibly being TRBD1 (5 bases). The V end lost 0 bases, the J end lost 3 bases, and 8 bases lay between the germline ends. This CDR3 has 14 amino acids. Germline V gives CDR1 MNHEY, CDR2 SVGAGI. The CDR3 is CASSYSWGDTEAFF. As DNA, the CDR3 is TGTGCCAGCAGTTACTCGTGGGGCGACACTGAAGCTTTCTTT.

The chain uses TRBV10-3 and TRBJ1-1; 10 nucleotides agree with TRBD1. The CDR3 totals 18 residues. Losses at the gene ends were 4 bases for V and 0 bases for J; bases not matched to a gene: 11. Germline values: CDR1 ENHRY, CDR2 SYGVKD. As DNA, the CDR3 is TGTGCCATCAGTGCTTCCGACAGGGGGCTCGGGTTGAACACTGAAGCTTTCTTT. This codes for CAISASDRGLGLNTEAFF.

This chain connects TRBV7-6 to TRBJ2-5; D may be TRBD2 (5 bases). Per germline, CDR1 SGHVS and CDR2 FNYEAQ. V dropped 3 bases and J dropped 5 bases, with 13 bases sitting between them. CDR3 size: 14 residues. CDR3 in amino acids: CASSLSEAQETQYF. The CDR3 DNA reads as TGTGCCAGCAGCTTGTCGGAGGCGCAGGAGACCCAGTACTTC.

The chain combines TRBV3-1 (or the pseudogene TRBV3-2) with TRBJ1-1; D remains unclear. Germline V gene sequence: CDR1 LGHDT, CDR2 YNNKEL (reference sequence). With 1 base removed from V and 10 bases from J, the gap between germline ends came to 10 bases. The CDR3 is 12 amino acids. The CDR3 bases are TGTGCCAGCAGCCAAGGGCCGGCAGGAGCTTTCTTT. Translation: CASSQGPAGAFF.

The chain uses TRBV4-1 and TRBJ2-3; TRBD2 aligns across 9 bases. CDR3 length: 15 amino acids. In germline, CDR1 is MGHRA, CDR2 YSYEKL. The V gene end was trimmed by 1 base and the J gene end by 4 bases; junction bases not matched to a gene: 3. CDR3 sequence (DNA): TGCGCCAGCAGCCAAGCCGGGACTAGCTCAGATACGCAGTATTTT. Translation: CASSQAGTSSDTQYF.

This clone was observed once. The chain couples TRBV5-4 to TRBJ2-5; 14 bases match TRBD2. Unmatched junction bases numbered 3, after V lost 5 bases and J lost 3 bases. The CDR3 spans 15 residues. Germline V gives CDR1 SGHNT, CDR2 YYREEE (reference sequence). The CDR3 loop reads CASRTTSGGEETQYF. CDR3 coding DNA: TGTGCCAGCAGAACGACTAGCGGGGGGGAAGAGACCCAGTACTTC.

The gene calls are TRBV10-2 and TRBJ1-5; TRBD1 is a possible D gene (5 bases). V was trimmed by 5 bases and J by 7 bases, leaving 15 bases between them. This CDR3 has 14 amino acids. Germline-derived CDR1 and CDR2 are WSHSY and SAAADI. The CDR3 bases are TGCGCCAGCAGTCCGCAGGGCGAAGGACAGCCCCAGCATTTT. Translating it yields CASSPQGEGQPQHF.